The present entry profiles one T cell receptor beta chain with its context. Under the authors' procedure: It was from reference gene primer amplification that nucleated cell counts were estimated. TCRdb's copy holds only in-frame clones and misses some; the assay was immunoSEQ multiplex PCR. V and J calls and clone size are copied from that table; D and trimming were computed from the DNA. The sample yields over 250,000 clones, around 90% seen once. The germline V and J ends were trimmed by 4 bases and 2 bases, with 12 bases remaining between them. The CDR3 covers 14 residues. Germline CDR1 is SGHDT and CDR2 is YYEEEE. These data are taken from a study of blood T cell repertoires in COVID-19. The overall study: Samples came from the United States, Italy and Spain, spanning acute and convalescent COVID-19. Sources were T cells, B-cell-depleted T cells, or PBMCs; the material itself was cDNA or gDNA.

The receptor was derived from a woman in her twenties or thirties with acute or convalescent COVID-19. Input material: peripheral blood. The rearrangement links TRBV5-6 to TRBJ1-1; D gene unclear. The CDR3: CASSVAQKNTEAFF. The CDR3 DNA is TGTGCCAGCAGCGTCGCACAGAAAAACACTGAAGCTTTCTTT.